A single sample gave rise to the 10 T cell receptor beta chains below, sequenced in a study of T-cell reconstitution after alpha-beta-depleted transplantation in children. Unique molecular identifiers were used in preparing the TCRbeta library. TCRdb redid the calling of the PCR reads with MiXCR, one entry per CDR3 protein. This repertoire shows about 610,000 distinct CDR3 sequences, 8% to 11% found once; its top ten account for 3.5% to 5%. The sample in question was PBMCs from the stem cell graft donor, obtained from the stem cell graft. All receptors come from a human donor who donated a stem cell graft to a child with acute myeloid leukemia.

The rearrangement joins TRBV20-1 to TRBJ1-3, with D possibly TRBD1 on 6 matching bases. Per germline, CDR1 DFQATT and CDR2 SNEGSKA (reference sequence). Trimming left V 0 bases short and J 7 bases short, with 13 bases between. This CDR3 contains 14 residues. Written as DNA, the CDR3 is TGCAGTGCTAGAGATCGAGGGGGGAGGAACACCATATATTTT. Protein product: CSARDRGGRNTIYF.

Only a few counts were recorded for this clonotype. The chain joins TRBV4-2 to TRBJ2-2; D gene unclear. The length of the CDR3 is 14 residues. V lost 4 bases, J lost 7 bases, and 13 bases lay in between. CDR1 is LGHNA and CDR2 is YNFKEQ in the germline V gene. CDR3 protein: CASSRMTSGGELFF. As DNA, the CDR3 is TGTGCCAGCAGCCGGATGACCTCGGGCGGGGAGCTGTTTTTT.

This clonotype was found a few times. This chain connects TRBV4-3 to TRBJ2-1; maybe TRBD2 (5 bases). The CDR3 covers 15 residues. Germline CDR1 is LGHNA and CDR2 is YSLEER. V gave up 0 bases and J gave up 1 base, with 7 bases separating them. This chain's CDR3 is CASSQERASYNEQFF. Here the CDR3 DNA reads TGCGCCAGCAGCCAAGAGCGGGCTTCCTACAATGAGCAGTTCTTC.

The V gene is TRBV2, the J gene TRBJ2-7; 8 bases agree with TRBD2. The length of the CDR3 is 16 residues. The junction had 10 bases not matched to a gene; V was cut back by 3 bases and J by 3 bases. Germline V gene lookup returns CDR1 SNHLY and CDR2 FYNNEI. The chain's CDR3 is CASSDPERGNIYEQYF. CDR3 bases: TGTGCCAGCAGTGACCCCGAGCGGGGGAACATCTACGAGCAGTACTTC.

The chain combines TRBV6-5 with TRBJ1-1; perhaps TRBD1 as D (5 bases). Germline loops: CDR1 MNHEY, CDR2 SVGAGI. Trimming left V 2 bases short and J 3 bases short, with 10 bases between. There are 14 residues in the CDR3. The CDR3 region is CASSYGAIDTEAFF. In DNA form, the CDR3 reads TGTGCCAGCAGTTACGGGGCTATTGACACTGAAGCTTTCTTT.

The chain combines TRBV11-2 with TRBJ2-1; 8 nucleotides agree with TRBD2. Looked up from germline, CDR1 is SGHAT and CDR2 is FQNNGV. CDR3 size: 17 residues. The V and J ends lost 5 bases and 3 bases, in that order; junction bases with no gene match: 12. The CDR3 loop reads CASSLLQGGRNYNEQFF. The CDR3 bases are TGTGCCAGCAGCCTCCTACAAGGCGGGAGGAACTACAATGAGCAGTTCTTC.

This clonotype was seen repeatedly, ten times or more. J is TRBJ2-1 and V is TRBV20-1; TRBD2 agrees at 10 bases. V lost 0 bases and J lost 12; bases outside the gene matches: 5. In germline, CDR1 is DFQATT, CDR2 SNEGSKA (reference sequence). This CDR3 spans 13 amino acids. CDR3 nucleotide sequence: TGCAGTGCTAGAGATCTAGCGGGAGTGAGGCAGTTCTTC. Its translation: CSARDLAGVRQFF.

This clonotype was counted many times. DNA of the CDR3: TGTGCCAGCACCAAACCGGGACTAGCTAACAATGAGCAGTTCTTC. Translated, it gives CASTKPGLANNEQFF. J is TRBJ2-1 and V is TRBV27, with 9 positions matching TRBD2. CDR3 length equals 15 residues. V was clipped by 7 bases and J by 5 bases; unmatched bases: 9. The germline gives CDR1 MNHEY, CDR2 SMNVEV (reference sequence).

This clonotype was counted a few times. V usage is TRBV12-3 or TRBV12-4 and J usage is TRBJ1-1; unclear D gene. CDR3 length: 13 residues. V was cut by 6 bases and J by 6 bases, with 14 bases left in between. CDR3 in DNA: TGTGCCAGCAGCCTCGGGGTCCGAGCTGAAGCTTTCTTT. Translation gives CASSLGVRAEAFF.

V is TRBV27 and J is TRBJ2-7; D may be TRBD2 (5 bases). The length of the CDR3 is 15 residues. The V end lost 6 bases, the J end lost 4 bases, and 19 bases lay between the germline ends. Per germline, CDR1 MNHEY and CDR2 SMNVEV (reference sequence). As DNA, the CDR3 is TGTGCCAGCAGCCCCTTCGGGATTGAGGGTTACGAGCAGTACTTC. Protein product: CASSPFGIEGYEQYF.